The T cell receptor beta chain under discussion was sequenced for a study of shared clonotypes between healthy human individuals. Study summary: The plates for each donor numbered three CD4 naive, three CD4 memory, two CD8 naive and one CD8 memory. Study-wide results and caveats: Of the naive CD4 clonotypes, around 5% were shared across several donors.

Donors had no recently reported acute infections or vaccinations and were HIV-negative. Trimming removed 2 bases from V and 7 bases from J; junction bases left unmatched: 7. The CDR3 is 14 amino acids. CDR1 and CDR2 from the germline V gene are MNHEY and SVGAGI. The data were produced by immunoSEQ multiplex PCR, yet TCRdb's version contains in-frame clones alone and is incomplete. In the table there are some 1.1 million clones, around three quarters of which are singletons. Many counts were recorded for this clone. The antigen remains undetermined. The receptor was isolated from a man aged 18 to 30 in good health. Some clones in this sample may be carry-over from other donors' samples. The chain joins TRBV6-5 to TRBJ1-2; 7 bases align to TRBD1. Material: memory CD4+ T cells from PBMCs. Subset in this sample: CD45RA-negative fraction. The CDR3 DNA reads as TGTGCCAGCAGTTACGGCAGGGGGTTCTTTGGCTACACCTTC. It translates to CASSYGRGFFGYTF.